The next 30 T cell receptor beta chains were all read from a single sample in a study of blood T cell repertoires in COVID-19. Measured with immunoSEQ multiplex PCR; TCRdb has only the in-frame clones, and not every one. Among over 200,000 clones listed, roughly 90% were seen once. Sequencing was done on a sample of peripheral blood. The receptors derive from a woman aged 55-69 years with acute or convalescent COVID-19.

In DNA form, the CDR3 reads TGCGCCAGCAGCGTCGGGACTAGCGGGGCCTATGAGCAGTTCTTC. Its translation: CASSVGTSGAYEQFF. The chain carries TRBV5-1 and TRBJ2-1, with TRBD2 identical over 13 bases. Trimming cost V 4 bases and J 8 bases; bases outside gene matches: 6. This CDR3 contains 15 residues. From germline, CDR1 is SGHRS and CDR2 YFSETQ.

V is TRBV5-1 and J is TRBJ1-2; D is perhaps TRBD1 (5 bases). There are 14 residues in the CDR3. In germline, CDR1 is SGHRS, CDR2 YFSETQ. V lost 4 bases and J lost 3, with 13 bases in between. CDR3 residues: CASSPWGADYGYTF. For the CDR3, the DNA is TGCGCCAGCAGCCCCTGGGGCGCGGACTATGGCTACACCTTC.

The chain couples TRBV29-1 to TRBJ1-2, with a weak D call TRBD1 (5 bases). Germline V gene sequence: CDR1 SQVTM, CDR2 ANQGSEA. The germline V and J ends were trimmed by 3 bases and 2 bases, with 13 bases remaining between them. The CDR3 covers 14 residues. CDR3: CSVDTLAGNYGYTF. The DNA for the CDR3 is TGCAGCGTTGACACGCTGGCAGGGAACTATGGCTACACCTTC. Full variable domain (rest looked up from reference TRBV29-1 and TRBJ1-2): SAVISQKPSRDICQRGTSLTIQCQVDSQVTMMFWYRQQPGQSLTLIATANQGSEATYESGFVIDKFPISRPNLTFSTLTVSNMSPEDSSIYLCSVDTLAGNYGYTFGSGTRLTVV.

The V and J genes are TRBV14 and TRBJ2-1; a possible D gene is TRBD2 (5 bases). Trimming cost V 5 bases and J 0 bases, with 8 bases left between them. This CDR3 contains 14 residues. Per the germline V gene, CDR1 is SGHDN and CDR2 is FVKESK. The chain's CDR3 is CASSERASYNEQFF. The DNA for the CDR3 is TGTGCCAGCAGCGAGAGGGCCTCCTACAATGAGCAGTTCTTC.

This chain connects TRBV5-6 to TRBJ2-7, with a tentative D call TRBD2 (6 bases). V was cut by 1 base and J by 3 bases, with 8 bases left in between. This CDR3 contains 13 residues. The germline V gene encodes CDR1 SGHDT and CDR2 YYEEEE. The CDR3 region is CASSLWRVYEQYF. The CDR3 DNA sequence: TGTGCCAGCAGCTTGTGGAGGGTCTACGAGCAGTACTTC.

This clone was counted ten times or more. V usage is TRBV10-3 and J usage is TRBJ1-2; 7 nucleotides agree with TRBD1. The CDR3 is 10 amino acids. CDR1 and CDR2 (germline): ENHRY, SYGVKD. Trimming removed 10 bases from V and 8 bases from J; junction bases left unmatched: 4. CDR3 loop: CATGQSGYTF. Written as DNA, the CDR3 is TGTGCCACGGGACAGTCGGGCTACACCTTC.

The chain employs TRBV19 and TRBJ2-6; 8 nucleotides match TRBD2. The CDR3 loop spans 14 amino acids. Germline assignment: CDR1 LNHDA and CDR2 SQIVND (reference sequence). The J segment lost 12 bases and the V segment lost 4 bases, leaving 8 bases of the junction unmatched. CDR3 coding DNA: TGTGCCAGTAGTAGCGGGGGGCCTTCCTCCGTCCTGACTTTC. Protein: CASSSGGPSSVLTF.

V is TRBV4-1 and J is TRBJ1-5, with 7 bases matching TRBD1. This CDR3 contains 16 residues. Per the germline V gene, CDR1 is MGHRA and CDR2 is YSYEKL. V lost 0 bases to trimming and J lost 3 bases; unmatched junction nucleotides: 5. The CDR3 spells CASSQDDRVNNQPQHF. The CDR3 DNA sequence: TGCGCCAGCAGCCAAGATGACAGGGTTAACAATCAGCCCCAGCATTTT.

This clone occurred once. The rearrangement links TRBV28 to TRBJ1-2; 7 bases line up with TRBD1. CDR1 and CDR2 from the germline V gene are MDHEN and SYDVKM. V was pared by 9 bases and J by 3 bases, with 10 bases of the junction left unmatched. The CDR3 has 14 residues. The CDR3: CASSRQGSHYGYTF. The DNA for the CDR3 is TGTGCCAGTTCCCGACAGGGTTCTCACTATGGCTACACCTTC.

The chain's CDR3 is CASSDSASGSNEQFF. CDR3 bases: TGTGCCAGCAGTGATTCGGCTAGCGGGAGCAATGAGCAGTTCTTC. The chain recombines TRBV2 with TRBJ2-1; TRBD2 matches 10 bases. In germline, CDR1 is SNHLY, CDR2 FYNNEI. J lost 6 bases, V lost 3 bases, and 5 bases had no gene match. The CDR3 sequence is 15 residues long.

This chain uses TRBV5-3 with TRBJ1-5; 7 nucleotides match TRBD1. TRBV5-3 carries the ORF label, with uncertain function. Trimming took 0 bases from V and 4 from J; bases not matched to a gene: 4. This CDR3 spans 15 amino acids. The CDR3 loop reads CARSLAGRGNQPQHF. CDR3 nucleotides: TGTGCCAGAAGCTTGGCGGGCAGGGGGAATCAGCCCCAGCATTTT.

The rearrangement links TRBV7-2 to TRBJ2-1, with TRBD1 matching over 7 bases. CDR1 SGHTA and CDR2 FQGNSA come from the germline V gene. V gave up 6 bases and J gave up 3 bases; unmatched junction bases: 2. The CDR3 extends over 13 amino acids. The CDR3, as DNA: TGTGCCAGCAGAGACAGGGACTACAATGAGCAGTTCTTC. Translating gives CASRDRDYNEQFF.

The CDR3 bases are TGCGCCAGCAGCCGACAGGCCGCTAACTATGGCTACACCTTC. This encodes CASSRQAANYGYTF. This chain joins TRBV5-1 and TRBJ1-2; perhaps TRBD1 as D (6 bases). Germline CDR1 is SGHRS and CDR2 is YFSETQ. The CDR3 contains 14 residues. Trimming stripped 4 bases from V and 0 bases from J, with 10 bases between.

This clone was seen only once. The gene calls are TRBV6-5 and TRBJ2-7; D gene uncertain. The CDR3 covers 14 residues. Per the germline V gene, CDR1 is MNHEY and CDR2 is SVGAGI. V dropped 2 bases and J dropped 2 bases, with 10 bases sitting between them. CDR3 sequence (DNA): TGTGCCAGCAGTTACAGCAAGAGAGCCTACGAGCAGTACTTC. Protein product: CASSYSKRAYEQYF.

This clone came up once. V gene TRBV5-1 combines with J gene TRBJ2-5; D is ambiguous. The CDR3 covers 14 residues. In germline, CDR1 is SGHRS, CDR2 YFSETQ. Trimming left V 0 bases short and J 2 bases short, with 8 bases between. This CDR3 is CASSLGDLQETQYF. DNA of the CDR3: TGCGCCAGCAGCTTGGGAGACTTACAAGAGACCCAGTACTTC.

This clone showed up just a few times. The chain joins TRBV7-9 to TRBJ1-2, with a tentative D call TRBD1 (5 bases). This CDR3 spans 13 amino acids. Germline CDR1 SEHNR, CDR2 FQNEAQ (reference sequence). V was pared by 1 base and J by 8 bases, with 11 bases between. The DNA for the CDR3 is TGTGCCAGCAGCTTAGAGGGGCTTCGGGGCTACACCTTC. Its translation: CASSLEGLRGYTF.

The V call is TRBV10-3, the J call TRBJ2-1, with 10 bases lining up with TRBD1. Germline V lookup: CDR1 ENHRY, CDR2 SYGVKD. There are 15 residues in the CDR3. Trimming took 7 bases from V and 2 from J; bases not matched to a gene: 5. The CDR3 nucleotides read TGTGCCATCAAAACCGGGACAGGGGCCTACAATGAGCAGTTCTTC. It codes for CAIKTGTGAYNEQFF.

This rearrangement joins TRBV7-2 to TRBJ1-1; D is perhaps TRBD1 (5 bases). This CDR3 is built from 13 residues. The germline V gene encodes CDR1 SGHTA and CDR2 FQGNSA. V lost 5 bases and J 1 base, leaving 8 bases between the germline ends. This CDR3 reads CASSIGQNTEAFF. The CDR3 coding sequence is TGTGCCAGCAGCATCGGACAGAACACTGAAGCTTTCTTT.

The chain links TRBV6-5 to TRBJ1-6; a weak D match, TRBD1 (5 bases). This CDR3 contains 15 residues. Per germline, CDR1 MNHEY and CDR2 SVGAGI. Trimming removed 5 bases from V and 7 bases from J, with 15 bases in between. For the CDR3, the DNA is TGTGCCAGCAGTCTAAGGTCGGGACTAAATTCACCCCTCCACTTT. Residues: CASSLRSGLNSPLHF.

The chain uses TRBV6-5 and TRBJ2-5, with D possibly TRBD2 on 5 matching bases. Trimming shortened V by 6 bases and J by 4 bases, and 12 bases separated the two germline ends. Germline values: CDR1 MNHEY, CDR2 SVGAGI. This CDR3 spans 13 amino acids. The CDR3 coding sequence is TGTGCCAGCAGCCGGGATTCGAGAGAGACCCAGTACTTC. Its translation: CASSRDSRETQYF.

The rearrangement links TRBV6-5 to TRBJ2-7, with 14 bases aligning to TRBD2. CDR3 length: 15 residues. The V gene's germline CDR1 is MNHEY and CDR2 SVGAGI. J gave up 7 bases and V 0 bases, and 2 bases lay outside the gene matches. The CDR3 loop is CASSYSRTSGGEQYF. CDR3 sequence (DNA): TGTGCCAGCAGTTACTCCCGGACTAGCGGGGGGGAGCAGTACTTC.

This chain links TRBV11-2 with TRBJ1-5; D not resolved. CDR1 is SGHAT and CDR2 is FQNNGV in the germline V gene. V dropped 0 bases and J dropped 9 bases, with 12 bases sitting between them. This CDR3 has 14 residues. The CDR3 reads CASSLDSTLWPQHF. In DNA form, the CDR3 reads TGTGCCAGCAGCTTAGATTCGACACTCTGGCCCCAGCATTTT.

The chain combines TRBV5-4 with TRBJ1-2, with 9 bases fitting TRBD1. Germline trimming cut 4 bases from V and 6 bases from J; bases unmatched to any gene: 4. CDR3 length: 13 amino acids. Per the germline V gene, CDR1 is SGHNT and CDR2 is YYREEE (reference sequence). CDR3 protein: CASSPGQGDGYTF. As DNA, the CDR3 is TGTGCCAGCAGCCCGGGACAGGGTGATGGCTACACCTTC.

This chain uses TRBV13 with TRBJ2-7, with 8 bases lining up with TRBD1. The germline V gene encodes CDR1 PRHDT and CDR2 FYEKMQ (reference sequence). The CDR3 length is 14 residues. Trimming took 5 bases from V and 1 from J; bases not matched to a gene: 4. DNA for the CDR3: TGTGCCAGCAGCCCCGGGACAGGTTCCTACGAGCAGTACTTC. It specifies CASSPGTGSYEQYF.

The J gene is TRBJ1-2, the V gene TRBV29-1; 10 nucleotides align to TRBD1. This CDR3 has 17 amino acids. Germline CDR1 SQVTM, CDR2 ANQGSEA. J lost 8 bases, V lost 7 bases, and 22 bases had no gene match. CDR3 sequence: CSGRTPGQGFSLGGYTF. The CDR3 nucleotides read TGCAGCGGTCGGACTCCGGGACAGGGGTTTTCCCTGGGAGGCTACACCTTC.

The chain employs TRBV5-1 and TRBJ2-1; TRBD1 aligns across 8 bases. Trimming removed 0 bases from V and 4 bases from J; junction bases left unmatched: 6. This CDR3 spans 16 amino acids. Germline lookup yields CDR1 SGHRS and CDR2 YFSETQ. This CDR3 is CASSLARTGPYNEQFF. Here the CDR3 DNA reads TGCGCCAGCAGCTTGGCTAGGACAGGGCCGTACAATGAGCAGTTCTTC.

V and J are TRBV7-2 and TRBJ1-5, with 8 bases identical to TRBD1. CDR3 length equals 15 residues. The germline V gene has CDR1 SGHTA and CDR2 FQGNSA. J was trimmed by 2 bases and V by 6 bases; bases with no gene match: 6. The CDR3 spells CASRPTGGRNQPQHF. CDR3 nucleotides: TGTGCCAGCAGACCCACAGGGGGACGCAATCAGCCCCAGCATTTT.

The chain combines TRBV28 with TRBJ1-2; TRBD1 aligns across 9 bases. CDR1 is MDHEN and CDR2 is SYDVKM in the germline V gene. CDR3 length: 13 residues. J gave up 6 bases and V 4 bases, and 3 bases lay outside the gene matches. The CDR3 loop is CASSWGQGDGYTF. The CDR3 coding sequence is TGTGCCAGCAGTTGGGGACAGGGAGATGGCTACACCTTC.

The chain joins TRBV6-1 to TRBJ1-3; TRBD1 matches at 9 bases. Trimming at V came to 1 base and at J to 3 bases, leaving 4 bases not matched to a gene. The CDR3 is 16 residues long. Germline V lookup: CDR1 MNHNS, CDR2 SASEGT. Here the CDR3 DNA reads TGTGCCAGCAGTGAAGGGGACAGGGCGGGTGGAAACACCATATATTTT. Protein sequence: CASSEGDRAGGNTIYF.

The sample holds one count of this clone. The CDR3 nucleotides are TGCGCCAGCAGCTTGGAGAGGAACACTGAAGCTTTCTTT. This codes for CASSLERNTEAFF. This chain links TRBV5-1 with TRBJ1-1; the D is unclear. The CDR3 loop spans 13 amino acids. Trimming stripped 0 bases from V and 1 base from J, with 4 bases between. Per germline, CDR1 SGHRS and CDR2 YFSETQ.